This is a list of T cell receptor beta chains from one sample in a study of OX40 agonist ivuxolimab in advanced cancers. Using immunoSEQ multiplex PCR, the repertoire was profiled, and TCRdb retains in-frame clones only, with some absent. The sample comprises about 79,000 clones, roughly 94% of which are singletons, and over 9% rests with the top ten. Sequencing was performed on CD4+ or CD8+ T cells sorted from blood, taken in a trial of the OX40 agonist ivuxolimab. The origin of the receptors is an adult with an advanced solid tumor such as melanoma, head and neck, liver or kidney cancer. Both conserved end residues are trimmed from each CDR3. The order of the fields is J gene, V gene, CDR3 protein.

TRBJ2-6	TRBV7-6	ASSLLSSGANVLT
TRBJ2-5	TRBV19	ASSPRDREYQETQY
TRBJ2-1	TRBV19	ASGGISYNEQF
TRBJ2-3	TRBV9	ASSSRTSGVDTQY
TRBJ1-1	TRBV7-6	ASSLEGDSTEAF
TRBJ2-1	TRBV5-6	ASSLLASGSNSYNEQF
TRBJ2-7	TRBV27	ASSWGNSYEQY
TRBJ2-3	TRBV27	ASSFLGTRGTDTQY
TRBJ1-5	TRBV27	ASSLTGVNQPQH
TRBJ2-7	TRBV28	ASSLRDFLSYEQY
TRBJ2-1	TRBV27	ASSPQGDEQF
TRBJ2-2	TRBV28	ASNMDSYTGELF
TRBJ1-5	TRBV27	ASSLRAANPPEPQH
TRBJ2-1	TRBV11-1	ASSLGTSGGPSYNEQF
TRBJ1-2	TRBV7-6	ASSSGTDSYGYT
TRBJ2-2	TRBV13	ASSPGWRGGAPTGELF
TRBJ1-2	TRBV4-1	ASSQVGTDYYGYT
TRBJ1-3	TRBV28	ASNDSGNSGNTIY